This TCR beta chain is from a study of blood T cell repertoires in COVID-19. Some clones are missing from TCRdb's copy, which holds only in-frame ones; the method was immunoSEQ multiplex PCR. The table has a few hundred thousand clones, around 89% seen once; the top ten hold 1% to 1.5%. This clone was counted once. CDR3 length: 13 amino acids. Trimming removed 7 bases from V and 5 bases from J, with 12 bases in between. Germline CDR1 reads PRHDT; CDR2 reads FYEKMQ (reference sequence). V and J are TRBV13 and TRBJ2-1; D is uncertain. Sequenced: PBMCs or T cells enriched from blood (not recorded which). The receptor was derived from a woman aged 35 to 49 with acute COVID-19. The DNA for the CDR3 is TGTGCCAGCAACCCTTGGGCCAACAATGAGCAGTTCTTC. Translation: CASNPWANNEQFF.